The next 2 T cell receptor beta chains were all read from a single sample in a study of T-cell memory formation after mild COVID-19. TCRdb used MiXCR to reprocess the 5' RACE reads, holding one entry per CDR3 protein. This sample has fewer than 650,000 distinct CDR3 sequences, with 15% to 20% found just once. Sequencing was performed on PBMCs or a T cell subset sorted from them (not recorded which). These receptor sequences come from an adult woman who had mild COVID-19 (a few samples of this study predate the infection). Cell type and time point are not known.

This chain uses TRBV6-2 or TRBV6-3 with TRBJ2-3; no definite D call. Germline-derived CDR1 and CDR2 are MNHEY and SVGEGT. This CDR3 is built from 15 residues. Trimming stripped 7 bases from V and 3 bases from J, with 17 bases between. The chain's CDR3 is CASTTVMAKTDTQYF. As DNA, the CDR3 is TGTGCCAGCACTACAGTTATGGCGAAAACAGATACGCAGTATTTT.

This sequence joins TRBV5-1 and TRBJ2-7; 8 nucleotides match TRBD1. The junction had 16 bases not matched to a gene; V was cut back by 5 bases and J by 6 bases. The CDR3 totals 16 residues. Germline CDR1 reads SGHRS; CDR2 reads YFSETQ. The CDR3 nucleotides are TGCGCCAGCAGACTTGGACAGGGCTGGGGCTCGGGCGAGCAGTACTTC. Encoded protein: CASRLGQGWGSGEQYF.